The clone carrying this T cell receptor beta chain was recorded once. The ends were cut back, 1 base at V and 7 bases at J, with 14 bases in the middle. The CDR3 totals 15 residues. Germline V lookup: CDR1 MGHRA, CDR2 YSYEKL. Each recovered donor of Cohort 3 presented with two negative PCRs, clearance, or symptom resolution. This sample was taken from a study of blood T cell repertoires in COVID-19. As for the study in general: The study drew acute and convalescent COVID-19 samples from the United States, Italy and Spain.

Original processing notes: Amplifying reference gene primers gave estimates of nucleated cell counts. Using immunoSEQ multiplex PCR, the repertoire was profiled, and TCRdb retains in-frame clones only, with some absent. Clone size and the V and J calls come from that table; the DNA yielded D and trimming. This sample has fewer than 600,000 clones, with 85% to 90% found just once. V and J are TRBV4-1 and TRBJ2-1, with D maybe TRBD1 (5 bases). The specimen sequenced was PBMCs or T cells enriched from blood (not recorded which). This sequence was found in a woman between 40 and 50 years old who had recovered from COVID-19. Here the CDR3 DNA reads TGCGCCAGCAGCCAAGGGCATCAGACAGTGAATGAGCAGTTCTTC. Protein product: CASSQGHQTVNEQFF.